A single sample gave rise to the 24 T cell receptor beta chains below, sequenced in a study of T-cell reconstitution after alpha-beta-depleted transplantation in children. The TCRbeta library was prepared with unique molecular identifiers. TCRdb re-derived calls from the PCR reads in MiXCR, one entry per CDR3 protein. Of 440,000 or so distinct CDR3 sequences listed, about a tenth were seen once; the top ten hold about 5%. The sequenced sample was PBMCs from the stem cell graft donor, obtained from the stem cell graft. These receptors originate from a human donor who donated a stem cell graft to a child with acute myeloid leukemia.

The rearrangement links TRBV14 to TRBJ2-1; TRBD2 aligns across 8 bases. CDR1 is SGHDN, CDR2 FVKESK, per germline. This CDR3 is built from 17 residues. J gave up 4 bases and V 2 bases, and 10 bases lay outside the gene matches. The chain's CDR3 is CASSQKGGGRSYNEQFF. Here the CDR3 DNA reads TGTGCCAGCAGCCAAAAAGGCGGCGGGAGGTCTTACAATGAGCAGTTCTTC.

In this sample, this clonotype turned up a few times. The chain couples TRBV6-1 to TRBJ1-6, with a possible D match to TRBD1 (5 bases). The CDR3 runs to 15 residues. Germline lookup yields CDR1 MNHNS and CDR2 SASEGT. Trimming shortened V by 6 bases and J by 9 bases, and 18 bases separated the two germline ends. The CDR3 coding sequence is TGTGCCAGCAGCTTTCCCGATCTCGGGGGTTCACCCCTCCACTTT. Translation gives CASSFPDLGGSPLHF.

This clonotype was seen a handful of times. The chain has TRBV12-3 or TRBV12-4 and TRBJ1-4, with D possibly matching TRBD1 (5 bases). This CDR3 contains 14 residues. The V end was cut by 5 bases, the J end by 3 bases, with 10 bases between. Here the CDR3 reads CASSRQNPNEKLFF. The CDR3 DNA sequence: TGTGCCAGCAGTCGACAGAACCCTAATGAAAAACTGTTTTTT.

This clonotype was seen ten or more times. The chain uses TRBV7-9 and TRBJ1-1; tentatively, D is TRBD1 (5 bases). V gave up 5 bases and J gave up 0 bases, with 13 bases separating them. Germline values: CDR1 SEHNR, CDR2 FQNEAQ (reference sequence). CDR3 size: 15 residues. The DNA for the CDR3 is TGTGCCAGCAGCCCGAGACAGACCTTGAACACTGAAGCTTTCTTT. Translating it yields CASSPRQTLNTEAFF. Full variable domain (missing parts from reference TRBV7-9 and TRBJ1-1): DTGVSQNPRHKITKRGQNVTFRCDPISEHNRLYWYRQTLGQGPEFLTYFQNEAQLEKSRLLSDRFSAERPKGSFSTLEIQRTEQGDSAMYLCASSPRQTLNTEAFFGQGTRLTVV.

This clonotype was picked up many times. The rearrangement joins TRBV5-5 to TRBJ1-5; 9 nucleotides agree with TRBD1. The germline V gene encodes CDR1 SGHKS and CDR2 YYEKEE (reference sequence). The CDR3 totals 14 residues. V lost 4 bases to trimming and J lost 4 bases; unmatched junction nucleotides: 3. The CDR3, as DNA: TGTGCCAGCAGCCAGGGGACAGGGAATCAGCCCCAGCATTTT. This encodes CASSQGTGNQPQHF.

CDR3 loop: CAISALRTVNTEAFF. CDR3 nucleotides: TGTGCCATCAGTGCCCTGCGGACGGTGAACACTGAAGCTTTCTTT. The chain is built from TRBV10-3 and TRBJ1-1; D remains ambiguous. V lost 4 bases and J 0 bases, leaving 12 bases between the germline ends. This CDR3 comprises 15 residues. Germline V gene data show CDR1 as ENHRY and CDR2 as SYGVKD.

V usage is TRBV7-2 and J usage is TRBJ2-3; 14 bases agree with TRBD2. The V gene end was trimmed by 6 bases and the J gene end by 4 bases; junction bases not matched to a gene: 3. Per the germline V gene, CDR1 is SGHTA and CDR2 is FQGNSA. The CDR3 extends over 15 amino acids. As DNA, the CDR3 is TGTGCCAGCAGTACGGGACTAGCGGGAGCAGATACGCAGTATTTT. Its protein is CASSTGLAGADTQYF.

Ten or more counts support this clonotype. This chain connects TRBV6-5 to TRBJ1-2, with D unclear. The germline gives CDR1 MNHEY, CDR2 SVGAGI. Trimming took off 8 bases at V and 8 bases at J, with 15 bases between the two ends. The CDR3 sequence is 12 residues long. CDR3 DNA sequence: TGTGCCAGCGGGCCGGGCTCGAGGGGCTACACCTTC. It encodes CASGPGSRGYTF.

This clonotype has more than one count but fewer than ten. CDR3 residues: CATSGDRDRGTDTQYF. The CDR3 DNA reads as TGTGCCACCAGCGGGGACCGGGACAGGGGCACAGATACGCAGTATTTT. The gene calls are TRBV15 and TRBJ2-3; 9 bases map to TRBD1. CDR3 length: 16 residues. Germline lookup yields CDR1 LNHNV and CDR2 YYDKDF (reference sequence). Trimming cost V 5 bases and J 1 base; bases outside gene matches: 7.

The chain joins TRBV5-1 to TRBJ2-1, with D perhaps matching TRBD2 (5 bases). This CDR3 has 15 residues. Trimming took 2 bases from V and 10 from J, leaving 19 bases between them. From germline, CDR1 is SGHRS and CDR2 YFSETQ. CDR3 loop: CASSFSGDAGSEQFF. The CDR3 DNA sequence: TGCGCCAGCAGCTTTTCGGGTGATGCGGGTAGCGAGCAGTTCTTC.

V and J are TRBV4-3 and TRBJ2-3; the D gene could be TRBD1 or TRBD2 (6 bases each). Germline assignment: CDR1 LGHNA and CDR2 YSLEER. The CDR3 is 14 residues long. The ends were cut back, 0 bases at V and 6 bases at J, with 10 bases in the middle. CDR3 loop: CASSQEGGRDTQYF. The CDR3 nucleotides are TGCGCCAGCAGCCAAGAAGGGGGGCGCGATACGCAGTATTTT.

In this sample, this clonotype turned up many times. V and J are TRBV6-2 or TRBV6-3 and TRBJ2-1; TRBD2 matches at 8 bases. V shed 4 bases and J 4 bases; nucleotides not matched to a gene: 6. The CDR3 loop spans 15 amino acids. CDR1 and CDR2 (germline): MNHEY, SVGEGT. This CDR3 is CASSLGAGDYNEQFF. The CDR3, as DNA: TGTGCCAGCAGTTTGGGAGCGGGAGATTACAATGAGCAGTTCTTC.

This chain links TRBV10-3 with TRBJ1-2; 7 bases are a match to TRBD1. CDR3 length: 15 amino acids. The V gene end was trimmed by 5 bases and the J gene end by 6 bases; junction bases not matched to a gene: 12. Germline CDR1 ENHRY, CDR2 SYGVKD. CDR3: CAISPLQGTENGYTF. CDR3 DNA sequence: TGTGCCATCAGTCCTCTTCAGGGGACAGAGAATGGCTACACCTTC.

This chain joins TRBV6-2 or TRBV6-3 and TRBJ1-1; 10 nucleotides align to TRBD1. The length of the CDR3 is 15 residues. Trimming took 5 bases from V and 11 from J; bases not matched to a gene: 14. From germline, CDR1 is MNHEY and CDR2 SVGEGT. DNA for the CDR3: TGTGCCAGCAGTACAGCCGGGACAGGGGTTCTCTCCGCTTTCTTT. Protein product: CASSTAGTGVLSAFF.

This clonotype was seen only a few times. This chain links TRBV25-1 with TRBJ1-3; possible D gene TRBD1, 5 bases. CDR1 is MGHDK, CDR2 SYGVNS, per germline. Trimming took off 3 bases at V and 0 bases at J, with 6 bases between the two ends. The CDR3 contains 14 residues. CDR3 region: CASSDTGSGNTIYF. In DNA, the CDR3 is TGTGCCAGCAGTGATACAGGCTCTGGAAACACCATATATTTT.

The chain links TRBV24-1 to TRBJ2-2; TRBD2 matches 11 bases. This CDR3 spans 23 amino acids. Looked up from germline, CDR1 is KGHDR and CDR2 is SFDVKD. Trimming cost V 5 bases and J 7 bases; bases outside gene matches: 29. The CDR3 nucleotides are TGTGCCACCAGTGGATCCGGGACAGTTCGAGAAAAAGATCTAGCGGGAGGTGTCGGGGAGCTGTTTTTT. Residues: CATSGSGTVREKDLAGGVGELFF.

This rearrangement joins TRBV6-2 or TRBV6-3 to TRBJ2-5; the D call may be TRBD1 or TRBD2 (5 bases each). The ends were cut back, 5 bases at V and 6 bases at J, with 19 bases in the middle. This CDR3 has 15 residues. Germline loops: CDR1 MNHEY, CDR2 SVGEGT. The CDR3 here is CASSLGPPIPKTQYF. The CDR3 DNA sequence: TGTGCCAGCAGTCTGGGACCGCCGATTCCGAAGACCCAGTACTTC.

The sample holds a few counts of this clonotype. The rearrangement joins TRBV5-1 to TRBJ1-5, with a possible D match to TRBD1 (6 bases). Germline assignment: CDR1 SGHRS and CDR2 YFSETQ. The length of the CDR3 is 14 residues. V lost 1 base and J 7 bases, leaving 12 bases between the germline ends. CDR3 coding DNA: TGCGCCAGCAGCTTGCTACAGGGTGGACAGCCCCAGCATTTT. Encoded protein: CASSLLQGGQPQHF.

This rearrangement joins TRBV4-1 to TRBJ2-7; 9 bases fit TRBD1. V lost 1 base, J lost 6 bases, and 7 bases stayed unmatched. The CDR3 covers 15 residues. Germline V CDR1 and CDR2: MGHRA, YSYEKL. The CDR3 bases are TGCGCCAGCAGCCAAGTCCCGGGACAGGGTGTCGAGCAGTACTTC. This sequence encodes CASSQVPGQGVEQYF.

This clonotype came up a few times. The gene calls are TRBV5-1 and TRBJ2-3; 7 bases are a match to TRBD1. The germline V gene encodes CDR1 SGHRS and CDR2 YFSETQ. This CDR3 is 14 amino acids long. With V trimmed by 4 bases and J by 4 bases, 6 bases remained unmatched. DNA for the CDR3: TGCGCCAGCAGCGAACAGGGGATGCCAGATACGCAGTATTTT. Its translation: CASSEQGMPDTQYF.

This clonotype was detected many times. The genes are TRBV10-3 and TRBJ2-1; 8 bases fit TRBD2. V shed 5 bases, J shed 0 bases, and the junction held 3 bases outside the gene matches. Germline V gene sequence: CDR1 ENHRY, CDR2 SYGVKD. The CDR3 runs to 15 residues. The CDR3 loop reads CAISTGTSSYNEQFF. As DNA, the CDR3 is TGTGCCATCAGTACCGGGACTAGCTCCTACAATGAGCAGTTCTTC.

The V gene is TRBV3-1, the J gene TRBJ1-3; 9 positions agree with TRBD1. Germline CDR1 reads LGHDT; CDR2 reads YNNKEL (reference sequence). This CDR3 has 13 residues. With V trimmed by 8 bases and J by 6 bases, 5 bases remained unmatched. CDR3 sequence reads: CASGQGRVNTIYF. DNA of the CDR3: TGTGCCAGCGGACAGGGGAGGGTAAACACCATATATTTT.

This chain links TRBV11-2 with TRBJ1-1; perhaps TRBD1 as D (5 bases). The ends were cut back, 3 bases at V and 6 bases at J, with 23 bases in the middle. CDR3 length: 17 residues. The V gene's germline CDR1 is SGHAT and CDR2 FQNNGV. The CDR3 bases are TGTGCCAGCAGCTTGAGCCGGGACCCTTTATCGGGCGCTGAAGCTTTCTTT. This codes for CASSLSRDPLSGAEAFF.

This clonotype was observed a few times. This chain joins TRBV29-1 and TRBJ2-1; 13 positions match TRBD2. Germline CDR1 reads SQVTM; CDR2 reads ANQGSEA. The CDR3 sequence is 16 residues long. V lost 1 base and J lost 7; bases outside the gene matches: 7. The CDR3 coding sequence is TGCAGCGTTGAAGGCGGACTAGCGGGAGTTTGGAATGAGCAGTTCTTC. It is translated as CSVEGGLAGVWNEQFF.